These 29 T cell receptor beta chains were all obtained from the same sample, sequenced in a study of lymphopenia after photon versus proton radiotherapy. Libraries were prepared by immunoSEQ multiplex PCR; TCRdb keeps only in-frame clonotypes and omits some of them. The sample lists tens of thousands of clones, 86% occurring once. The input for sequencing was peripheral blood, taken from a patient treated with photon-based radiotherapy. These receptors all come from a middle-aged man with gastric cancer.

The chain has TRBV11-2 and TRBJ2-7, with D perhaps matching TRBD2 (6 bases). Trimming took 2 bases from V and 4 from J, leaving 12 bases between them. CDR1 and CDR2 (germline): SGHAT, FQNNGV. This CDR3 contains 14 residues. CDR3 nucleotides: TGTGCCAGCAGCTTAACGGAGGGGATGTACGAGCAGTACTTC. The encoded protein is CASSLTEGMYEQYF.

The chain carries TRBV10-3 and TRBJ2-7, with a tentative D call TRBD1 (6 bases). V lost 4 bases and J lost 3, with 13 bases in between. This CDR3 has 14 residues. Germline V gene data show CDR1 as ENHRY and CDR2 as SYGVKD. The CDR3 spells CAISAAGQNYEQYF. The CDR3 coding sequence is TGTGCCATCAGTGCCGCCGGACAGAACTACGAGCAGTACTTC.

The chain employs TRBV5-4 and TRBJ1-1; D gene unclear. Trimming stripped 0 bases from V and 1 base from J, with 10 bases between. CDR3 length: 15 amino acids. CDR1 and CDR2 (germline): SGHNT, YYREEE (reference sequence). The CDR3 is CASSLDGVPNTEAFF. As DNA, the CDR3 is TGTGCCAGCAGCTTGGATGGGGTTCCGAACACTGAAGCTTTCTTT.

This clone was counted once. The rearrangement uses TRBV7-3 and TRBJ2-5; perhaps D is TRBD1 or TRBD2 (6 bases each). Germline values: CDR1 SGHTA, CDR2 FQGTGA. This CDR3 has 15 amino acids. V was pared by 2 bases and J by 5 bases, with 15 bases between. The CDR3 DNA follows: TGTGCCAGCAGCTTAGGGGGGCTAGGGCCGGAGACCCAGTACTTC. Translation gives CASSLGGLGPETQYF.

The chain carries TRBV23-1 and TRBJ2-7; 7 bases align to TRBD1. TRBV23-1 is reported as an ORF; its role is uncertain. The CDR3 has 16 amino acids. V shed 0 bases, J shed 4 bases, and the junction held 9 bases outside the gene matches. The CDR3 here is CASSQSPPGGVYEQYF. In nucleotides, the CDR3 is TGCGCCAGCAGTCAATCTCCTCCAGGGGGTGTTTACGAGCAGTACTTC.

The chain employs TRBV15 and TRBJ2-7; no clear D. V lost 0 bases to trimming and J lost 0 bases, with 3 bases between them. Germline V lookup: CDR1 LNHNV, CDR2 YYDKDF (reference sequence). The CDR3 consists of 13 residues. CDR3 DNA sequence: TGTGCCACCAGCAGAGAGAACTCCTACGAGCAGTACTTC. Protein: CATSRENSYEQYF.

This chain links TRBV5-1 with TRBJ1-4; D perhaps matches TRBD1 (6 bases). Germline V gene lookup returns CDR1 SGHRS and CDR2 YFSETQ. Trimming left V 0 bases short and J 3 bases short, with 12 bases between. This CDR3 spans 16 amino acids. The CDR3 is CASSLGSGQPNEKLFF. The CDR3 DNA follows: TGCGCCAGCAGCTTGGGATCCGGACAGCCTAATGAAAAACTGTTTTTT.

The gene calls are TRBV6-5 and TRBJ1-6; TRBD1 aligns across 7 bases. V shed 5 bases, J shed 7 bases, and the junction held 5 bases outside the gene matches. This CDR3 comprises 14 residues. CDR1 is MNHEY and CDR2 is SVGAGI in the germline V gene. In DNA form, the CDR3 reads TGTGCCAGCAGTACAGGGGTAGGAAATTCACCCCTCCACTTT. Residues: CASSTGVGNSPLHF.

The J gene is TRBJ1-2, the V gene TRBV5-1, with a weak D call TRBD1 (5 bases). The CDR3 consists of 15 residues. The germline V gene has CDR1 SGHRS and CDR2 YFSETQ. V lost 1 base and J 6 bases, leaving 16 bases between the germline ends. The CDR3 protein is CASSLSEPGVHGYTF. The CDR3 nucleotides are TGCGCCAGCAGCTTGAGCGAGCCGGGGGTGCATGGCTACACCTTC.

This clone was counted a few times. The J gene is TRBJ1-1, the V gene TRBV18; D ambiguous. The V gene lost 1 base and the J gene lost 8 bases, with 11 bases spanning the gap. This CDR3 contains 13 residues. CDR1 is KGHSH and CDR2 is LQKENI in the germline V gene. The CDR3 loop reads CASSPQGGREAFF. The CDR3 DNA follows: TGTGCCAGCTCACCACAGGGAGGCAGAGAAGCTTTCTTT.

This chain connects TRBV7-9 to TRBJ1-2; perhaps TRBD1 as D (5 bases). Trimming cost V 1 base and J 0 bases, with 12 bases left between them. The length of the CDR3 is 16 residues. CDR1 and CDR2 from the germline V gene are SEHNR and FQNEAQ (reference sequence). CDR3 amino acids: CASSLGGTVANYGYTF. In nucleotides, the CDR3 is TGTGCCAGCAGCTTAGGGGGCACAGTAGCTAACTATGGCTACACCTTC.

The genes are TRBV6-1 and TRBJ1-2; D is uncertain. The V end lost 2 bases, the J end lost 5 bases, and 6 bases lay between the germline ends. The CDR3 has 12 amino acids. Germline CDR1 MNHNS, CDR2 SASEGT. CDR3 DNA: TGTGCCAGCAGTGAACCCGGTTATGGCTACACCTTC. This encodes CASSEPGYGYTF.

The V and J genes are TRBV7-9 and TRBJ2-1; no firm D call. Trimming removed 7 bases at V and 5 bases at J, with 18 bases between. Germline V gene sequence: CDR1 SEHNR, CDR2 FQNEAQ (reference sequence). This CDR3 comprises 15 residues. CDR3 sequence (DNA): TGTGCCAGCACCACCGAGAGGTCCCTTAACAATGAGCAGTTCTTC. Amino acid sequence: CASTTERSLNNEQFF.

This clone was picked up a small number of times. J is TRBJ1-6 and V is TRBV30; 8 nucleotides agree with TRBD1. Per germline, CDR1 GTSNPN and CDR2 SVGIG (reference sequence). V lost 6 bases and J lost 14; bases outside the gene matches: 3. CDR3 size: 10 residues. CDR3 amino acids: CACTGGSLHF. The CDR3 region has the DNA TGTGCCTGTACAGGGGGATCCCTCCACTTT.

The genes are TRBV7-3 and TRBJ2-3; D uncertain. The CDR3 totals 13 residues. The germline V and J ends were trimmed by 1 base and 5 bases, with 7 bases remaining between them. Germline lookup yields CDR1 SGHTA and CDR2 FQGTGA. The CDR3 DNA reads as TGTGCCAGCAGCTTAAATCCGAGAGATACGCAGTATTTT. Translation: CASSLNPRDTQYF.

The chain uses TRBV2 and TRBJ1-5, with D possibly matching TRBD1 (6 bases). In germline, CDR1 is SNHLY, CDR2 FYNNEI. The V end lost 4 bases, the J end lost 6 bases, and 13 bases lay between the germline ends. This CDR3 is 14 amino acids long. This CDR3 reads CASSGRGASQPQHF. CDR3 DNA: TGTGCCAGCAGTGGAAGGGGGGCAAGTCAGCCCCAGCATTTT.

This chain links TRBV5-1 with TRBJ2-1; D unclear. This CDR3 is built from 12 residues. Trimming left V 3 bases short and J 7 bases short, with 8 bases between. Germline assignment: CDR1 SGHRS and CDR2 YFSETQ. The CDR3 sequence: CASSSGGNEQFF. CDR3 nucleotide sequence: TGCGCCAGCAGCTCCGGTGGTAATGAGCAGTTCTTC. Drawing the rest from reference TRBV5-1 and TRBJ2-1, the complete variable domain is KAGVTQTPRYLIKTRGQQVTLSCSPISGHRSVSWYQQTPGQGLQFLFEYFSETQRNKGNFPGRFSGRQFSNSRSEMNVSTLELGDSALYLCASSSGGNEQFFGPGTRLTVL.

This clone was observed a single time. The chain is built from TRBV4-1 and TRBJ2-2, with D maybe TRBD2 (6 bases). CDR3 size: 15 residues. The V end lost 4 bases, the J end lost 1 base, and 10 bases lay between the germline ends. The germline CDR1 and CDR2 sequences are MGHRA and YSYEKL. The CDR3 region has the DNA TGCGCCAGCAGCCGTTCGGAGGGGAACACCGGGGAGCTGTTTTTT. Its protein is CASSRSEGNTGELFF.

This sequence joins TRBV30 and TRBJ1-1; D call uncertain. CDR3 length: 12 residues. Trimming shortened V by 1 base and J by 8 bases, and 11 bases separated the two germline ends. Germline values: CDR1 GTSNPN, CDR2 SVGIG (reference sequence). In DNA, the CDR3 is TGTGCCTGGAGTGGGTTTAAGGGCGAAGCTTTCTTT. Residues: CAWSGFKGEAFF. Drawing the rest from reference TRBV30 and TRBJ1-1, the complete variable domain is SQTIHQWPATLVQPVGSPLSLECTVEGTSNPNLYWYRQAAGRGLQLLFYSVGIGQISSEVPQNLSASRPQDRQFILSSKKLLLSDSGFYLCAWSGFKGEAFFGQGTRLTVV.

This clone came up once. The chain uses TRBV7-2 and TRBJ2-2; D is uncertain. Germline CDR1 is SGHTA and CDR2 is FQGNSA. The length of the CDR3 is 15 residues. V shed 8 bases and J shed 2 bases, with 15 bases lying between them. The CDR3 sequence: CASRWRQYNTGELFF. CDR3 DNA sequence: TGTGCCAGCCGCTGGCGGCAGTATAACACCGGGGAGCTGTTTTTT.

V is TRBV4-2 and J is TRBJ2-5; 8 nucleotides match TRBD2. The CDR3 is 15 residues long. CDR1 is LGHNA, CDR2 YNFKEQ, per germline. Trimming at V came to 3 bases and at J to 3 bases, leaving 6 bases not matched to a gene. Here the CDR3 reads CASSQKRGLEETQYF. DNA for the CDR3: TGTGCCAGCAGCCAGAAGCGGGGGTTGGAAGAGACCCAGTACTTC.

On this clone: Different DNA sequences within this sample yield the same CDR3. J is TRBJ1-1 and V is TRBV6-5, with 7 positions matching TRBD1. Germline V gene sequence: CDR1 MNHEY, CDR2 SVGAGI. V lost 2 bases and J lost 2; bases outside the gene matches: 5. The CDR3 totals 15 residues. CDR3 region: CASSYGRTGNTEAFF. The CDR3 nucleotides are TGTGCCAGCAGTTACGGAAGGACAGGTAACACTGAAGCTTTCTTT.

CDR3 sequence (DNA): TGTGCCTGGAGTGTAAACAGAAAGGGGGCCACTGAAGCTTTCTTT. Encoded protein: CAWSVNRKGATEAFF. The chain combines TRBV30 with TRBJ1-1, with 7 bases lining up with TRBD1. The CDR3 has 15 residues. V lost 0 bases to trimming and J lost 4 bases; unmatched junction nucleotides: 8. Germline values: CDR1 GTSNPN, CDR2 SVGIG (reference sequence).

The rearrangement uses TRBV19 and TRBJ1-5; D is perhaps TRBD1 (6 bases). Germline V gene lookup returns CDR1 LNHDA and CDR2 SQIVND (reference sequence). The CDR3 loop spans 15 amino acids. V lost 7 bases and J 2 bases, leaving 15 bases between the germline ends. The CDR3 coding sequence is TGTGCCAGTACTTTACAGGGCCGAGGCAATCAGCCCCAGCATTTT. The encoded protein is CASTLQGRGNQPQHF.

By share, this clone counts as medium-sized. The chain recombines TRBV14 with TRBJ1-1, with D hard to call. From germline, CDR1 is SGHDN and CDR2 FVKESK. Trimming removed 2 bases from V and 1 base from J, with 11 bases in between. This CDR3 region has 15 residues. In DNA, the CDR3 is TGTGCCAGCAGCCAATTGATGGGCCCGAACACTGAAGCTTTCTTT. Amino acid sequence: CASSQLMGPNTEAFF.

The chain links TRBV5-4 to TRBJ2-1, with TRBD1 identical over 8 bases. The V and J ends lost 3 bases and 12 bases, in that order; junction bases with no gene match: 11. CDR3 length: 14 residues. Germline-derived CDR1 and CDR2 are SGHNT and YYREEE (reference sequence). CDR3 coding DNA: TGTGCCAGCAGCTGGCCAGGGGGCCGCAGGTTGCAGTTCTTC. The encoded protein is CASSWPGGRRLQFF.

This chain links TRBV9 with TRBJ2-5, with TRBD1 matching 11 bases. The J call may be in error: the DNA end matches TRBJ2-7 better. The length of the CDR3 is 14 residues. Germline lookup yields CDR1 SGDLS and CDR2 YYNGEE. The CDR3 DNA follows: TGTGCCAGCAGCGTAACGGGACAGGGGGGCGAGCAGTACTTC. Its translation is CASSVTGQGGEQYF.

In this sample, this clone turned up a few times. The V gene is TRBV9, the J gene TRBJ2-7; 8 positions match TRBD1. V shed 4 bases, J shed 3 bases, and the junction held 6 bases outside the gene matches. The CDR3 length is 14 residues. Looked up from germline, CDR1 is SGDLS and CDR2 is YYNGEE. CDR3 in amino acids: CASSKGQENYEQYF. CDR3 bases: TGTGCCAGCAGCAAGGGACAGGAGAACTACGAGCAGTACTTC.

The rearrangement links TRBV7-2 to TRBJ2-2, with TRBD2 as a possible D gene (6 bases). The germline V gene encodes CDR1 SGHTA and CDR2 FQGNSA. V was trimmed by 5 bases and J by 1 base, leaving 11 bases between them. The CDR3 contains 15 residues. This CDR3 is CASSRGWKNTGELFF. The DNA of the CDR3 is TGTGCCAGCAGCCGGGGGTGGAAGAACACCGGGGAGCTGTTTTTT.